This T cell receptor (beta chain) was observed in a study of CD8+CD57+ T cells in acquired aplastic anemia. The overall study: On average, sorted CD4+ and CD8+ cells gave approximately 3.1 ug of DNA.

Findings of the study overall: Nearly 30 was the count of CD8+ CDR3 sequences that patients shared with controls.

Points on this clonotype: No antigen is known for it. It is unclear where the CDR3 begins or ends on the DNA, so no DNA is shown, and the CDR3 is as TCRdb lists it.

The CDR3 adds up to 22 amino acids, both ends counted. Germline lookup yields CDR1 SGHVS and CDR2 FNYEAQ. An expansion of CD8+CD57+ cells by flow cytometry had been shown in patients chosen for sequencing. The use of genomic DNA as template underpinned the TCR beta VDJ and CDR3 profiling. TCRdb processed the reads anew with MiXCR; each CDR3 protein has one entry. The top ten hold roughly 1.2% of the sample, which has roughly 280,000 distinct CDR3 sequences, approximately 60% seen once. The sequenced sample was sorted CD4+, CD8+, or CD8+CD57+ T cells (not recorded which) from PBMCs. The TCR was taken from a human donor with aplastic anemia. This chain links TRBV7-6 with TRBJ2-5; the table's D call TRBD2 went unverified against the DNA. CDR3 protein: CASSFYICSARRISGGKETQYF.